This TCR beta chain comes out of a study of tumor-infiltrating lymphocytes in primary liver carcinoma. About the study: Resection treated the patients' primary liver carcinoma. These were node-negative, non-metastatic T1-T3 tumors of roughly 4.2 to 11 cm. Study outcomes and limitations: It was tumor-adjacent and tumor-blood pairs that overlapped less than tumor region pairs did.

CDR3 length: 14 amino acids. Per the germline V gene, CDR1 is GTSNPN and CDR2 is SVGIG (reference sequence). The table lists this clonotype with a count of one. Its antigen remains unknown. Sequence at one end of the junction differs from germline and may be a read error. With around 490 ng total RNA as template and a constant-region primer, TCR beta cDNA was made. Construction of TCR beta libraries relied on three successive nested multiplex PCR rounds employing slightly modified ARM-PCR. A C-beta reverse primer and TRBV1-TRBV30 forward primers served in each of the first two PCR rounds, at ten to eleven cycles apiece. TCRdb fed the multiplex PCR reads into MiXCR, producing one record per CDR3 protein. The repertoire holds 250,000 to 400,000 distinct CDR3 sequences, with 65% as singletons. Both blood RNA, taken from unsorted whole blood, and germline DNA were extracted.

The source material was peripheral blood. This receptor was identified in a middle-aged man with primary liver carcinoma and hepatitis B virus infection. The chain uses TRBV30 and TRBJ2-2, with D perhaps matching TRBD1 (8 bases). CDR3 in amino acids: CAWNTGGGTGDLFF. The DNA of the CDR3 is TGTGCCTGGAATACAGGGGGGGGCACCGGGGACCTGTTTTTT.